These T cell receptor beta chains were read from a single sample in a study of a mutant IDH1 vaccine in newly diagnosed glioma. Using immunoSEQ multiplex PCR, the repertoire was profiled, and TCRdb retains in-frame clones only, with some absent. This table has more than 30,000 clones, 89% appearing once. Their recognized antigens are unknown. The material was PBMCs, obtained from a glioma patient whose treatment included an IDH1 peptide vaccine. These receptors were taken from a man in his forties with glioma. Each CDR3 is given with its conserved first and last residue. A D gene is named only where the DNA matches it firmly. Not every row has a clone size; where given, it reads once, few, many or a size class.

cdr3_aa: CAWSPRGNRNTEAFF; cdr3_nt: TGTGCCTGGAGTCCCCGGGGCAACAGAAACACTGAAGCTTTCTTT; clone_size: few; d_call: NA; j_call: TRBJ1-1; v_call: TRBV30
cdr3_aa: CASSAGGLSNNSPLHF; cdr3_nt: TGTGCCAGCTCGGCGGGGGGGTTGAGCAATAATTCACCCCTCCACTTT; clone_size: NA; d_call: NA; j_call: TRBJ1-6; v_call: TRBV18
cdr3_aa: CASSSIRRQSDYEQFF; cdr3_nt: TGTGCCAGCAGCTCGATCAGGCGCCAGAGTGATTATGAGCAGTTCTTC; clone_size: NA; d_call: NA; j_call: TRBJ2-1; v_call: TRBV11-2
cdr3_aa: CASSPGQGTYEQYF; cdr3_nt: TGTGCCAGCTCACCGGGACAGGGGACCTACGAGCAGTACTTC; clone_size: NA; d_call: TRBD1; j_call: TRBJ2-7; v_call: TRBV18
cdr3_aa: CASSFRDRDQETQYF; cdr3_nt: TGCGCCAGCAGCTTCCGGGACAGGGACCAAGAGACCCAGTACTTC; clone_size: NA; d_call: TRBD1; j_call: TRBJ2-5; v_call: TRBV5-1
cdr3_aa: CSAGSYGYTF; cdr3_nt: TGCAGTGCTGGTAGCTATGGCTACACCTTC; clone_size: once; d_call: NA; j_call: TRBJ1-2; v_call: TRBV20-1
cdr3_aa: CASSLLSRGRGNTIYF; cdr3_nt: TGTGCCAGCAGCTTGCTTTCCAGGGGGCGCGGAAACACCATATATTTT; clone_size: NA; d_call: TRBD1; j_call: TRBJ1-3; v_call: TRBV5-6
cdr3_aa: CASSYPRTSGNIQYF; cdr3_nt: TGTGCCAGCAGCTACCCCCGGACATCCGGAAACATTCAGTACTTC; clone_size: NA; d_call: NA; j_call: TRBJ2-4; v_call: TRBV7-2
cdr3_aa: CASSLEGGSLSEAFF; cdr3_nt: TGCGCCAGCAGCTTGGAAGGGGGCTCGCTTTCTGAAGCTTTCTTT; clone_size: NA; d_call: TRBD1; j_call: TRBJ1-1; v_call: TRBV5-1
cdr3_aa: CASRWEGGTDTQYF; cdr3_nt: TGTGCCAGCCGTTGGGAGGGTGGCACAGATACGCAGTATTTT; clone_size: few; d_call: TRBD2; j_call: TRBJ2-3; v_call: TRBV10-3
cdr3_aa: CASSYRYQVPNEKLFF; cdr3_nt: TGTGCCAGCAGTTACAGGTACCAGGTACCTAATGAAAAACTGTTTTTT; clone_size: NA; d_call: NA; j_call: TRBJ1-4; v_call: TRBV27
cdr3_aa: CASSPLDRGHIQYF; cdr3_nt: TGTGCCAGCAGCCCCCTGGACAGGGGGCACATTCAGTACTTC; clone_size: once; d_call: TRBD1; j_call: TRBJ2-4; v_call: TRBV9
cdr3_aa: CASEGTGGKNIQYF; cdr3_nt: TGTGCCAGTGAAGGGACAGGGGGCAAAAACATTCAGTACTTC; clone_size: NA; d_call: TRBD1; j_call: TRBJ2-4; v_call: TRBV6-1
cdr3_aa: CASSPGQGAGQPQHF; cdr3_nt: TGCGCCAGCAGCCCCGGACAGGGGGCTGGTCAGCCCCAGCATTTT; clone_size: few; d_call: TRBD1; j_call: TRBJ1-5; v_call: TRBV4-1
cdr3_aa: CASSALGGQTQYF; cdr3_nt: TGTGCCAGCAGTGCCCTGGGAGGTCAGACCCAGTACTTC; clone_size: NA; d_call: NA; j_call: TRBJ2-5; v_call: TRBV2
cdr3_aa: CASSPTTSGRGVEQFF; cdr3_nt: TGCGCCAGCAGCCCGACGACTAGCGGGAGGGGGGTTGAGCAGTTCTTC; clone_size: NA; d_call: TRBD2; j_call: TRBJ2-1; v_call: TRBV4-3
cdr3_aa: CASSLPQDNQPQHF; cdr3_nt: TGTGCCAGCAGTTTGCCACAGGATAATCAGCCCCAGCATTTT; clone_size: NA; d_call: NA; j_call: TRBJ1-5; v_call: TRBV28
cdr3_aa: CASSDQGGYNNQPQHF; cdr3_nt: TGTGCCAGCAGTGACCAGGGGGGATATAACAATCAGCCCCAGCATTTT; clone_size: NA; d_call: TRBD1; j_call: TRBJ1-5; v_call: TRBV6-1
cdr3_aa: CASSWRGPEETQYF; cdr3_nt: TGCGCCAGCAGTTGGAGAGGCCCGGAAGAGACCCAGTACTTC; clone_size: NA; d_call: NA; j_call: TRBJ2-5; v_call: TRBV5-1
cdr3_aa: CASSQDWSSGANVLTF; cdr3_nt: TGCGCCAGCAGCCAAGATTGGAGCTCTGGGGCCAACGTCCTGACTTTC; clone_size: NA; d_call: NA; j_call: TRBJ2-6; v_call: TRBV4-3
cdr3_aa: CASSLEGQGASGELFF; cdr3_nt: TGCGCCAGCAGCTTGGAGGGACAGGGGGCCTCCGGGGAGCTGTTTTTT; clone_size: once; d_call: TRBD1; j_call: TRBJ2-2; v_call: TRBV5-1
cdr3_aa: CASTWMGGPTDTQYF; cdr3_nt: TGTGCCAGCACCTGGATGGGGGGTCCGACAGATACGCAGTATTTT; clone_size: NA; d_call: NA; j_call: TRBJ2-3; v_call: TRBV7-2
cdr3_aa: CASSLRTSGVSPRTDTQYF; cdr3_nt: TGTGCCAGCAGCCTACGGACTAGCGGGGTATCACCACGCACAGATACGCAGTATTTT; clone_size: NA; d_call: TRBD2; j_call: TRBJ2-3; v_call: TRBV14
cdr3_aa: CASSPAIQGTNSPLHF; cdr3_nt: TGCGCCAGCAGCCCAGCAATACAGGGGACTAATTCACCCCTCCACTTT; clone_size: NA; d_call: TRBD1; j_call: TRBJ1-6; v_call: TRBV5-1
cdr3_aa: CASSPGQNNYGYTF; cdr3_nt: TGTGCCAGCAGCCCCGGACAAAATAACTATGGCTACACCTTC; clone_size: NA; d_call: NA; j_call: TRBJ1-2; v_call: TRBV5-4
cdr3_aa: CASSLGNRGKRDGYTF; cdr3_nt: TGCGCCAGCAGCTTAGGAAACAGGGGGAAGAGGGATGGCTACACCTTC; clone_size: once; d_call: TRBD1; j_call: TRBJ1-2; v_call: TRBV5-1
cdr3_aa: CASSGTPPPGYTF; cdr3_nt: TGTGCCAGCAGTGGGACTCCTCCGCCAGGCTACACCTTC; clone_size: NA; d_call: NA; j_call: TRBJ1-2; v_call: TRBV6-1
cdr3_aa: CASSRSRVATNEKLFF; cdr3_nt: TGCGCCAGCAGCAGGTCTAGAGTTGCAACTAATGAAAAACTGTTTTTT; clone_size: NA; d_call: NA; j_call: TRBJ1-4; v_call: TRBV5-1
cdr3_aa: CASSPPGKEETQYF; cdr3_nt: TGCGCCAGCAGCCCCCCGGGGAAGGAAGAGACCCAGTACTTC; clone_size: NA; d_call: NA; j_call: TRBJ2-5; v_call: TRBV5-1
cdr3_aa: CASSLRTGHLAFF; cdr3_nt: TGCGCCAGCAGCTTGAGGACAGGGCACCTAGCTTTCTTT; clone_size: NA; d_call: TRBD1; j_call: TRBJ1-1; v_call: TRBV5-1
cdr3_aa: CASSATTGMGEKLFF; cdr3_nt: TGTGCCAGCAGCGCGACGACAGGGATGGGGGAAAAACTGTTTTTT; clone_size: NA; d_call: TRBD1; j_call: TRBJ1-4; v_call: TRBV9
cdr3_aa: CASSLGGSSHEQYF; cdr3_nt: TGTGCCAGCAGCTTAGGGGGGAGCTCCCACGAGCAGTACTTC; clone_size: NA; d_call: NA; j_call: TRBJ2-7; v_call: TRBV7-8
cdr3_aa: CASSVGMNTEAFF; cdr3_nt: TGTGCCAGCAGCGTTGGAATGAACACTGAAGCTTTCTTT; clone_size: NA; d_call: NA; j_call: TRBJ1-1; v_call: TRBV9
cdr3_aa: CASHSGQGAANVLTF; cdr3_nt: TGTGCCAGCCACTCCGGCCAGGGGGCGGCCAACGTCCTGACTTTC; clone_size: NA; d_call: TRBD1; j_call: TRBJ2-6; v_call: TRBV6-1
cdr3_aa: CASSESWTGVYNEQFF; cdr3_nt: TGCGCCAGCAGTGAGTCGTGGACAGGGGTCTACAATGAGCAGTTCTTC; clone_size: NA; d_call: TRBD1; j_call: TRBJ2-1; v_call: TRBV10-1
cdr3_aa: CASSGRSSNQPQHF; cdr3_nt: TGTGCCAGTAGTGGGCGGAGTAGCAATCAGCCCCAGCATTTT; clone_size: NA; d_call: NA; j_call: TRBJ1-5; v_call: TRBV19
cdr3_aa: CASSAGAGSYEQYF; cdr3_nt: TGCGCCAGCAGCGCTGGGGCAGGATCCTACGAGCAGTACTTC; clone_size: NA; d_call: NA; j_call: TRBJ2-7; v_call: TRBV5-1
cdr3_aa: CAISDSGRAYNEQFF; cdr3_nt: TGTGCCATCAGTGATAGCGGGAGAGCCTACAATGAGCAGTTCTTC; clone_size: NA; d_call: TRBD2; j_call: TRBJ2-1; v_call: TRBV10-3
cdr3_aa: CASVPGQLSGQETQYF; cdr3_nt: TGTGCCAGCGTTCCGGGACAGCTCAGCGGTCAAGAGACCCAGTACTTC; clone_size: once; d_call: TRBD1; j_call: TRBJ2-5; v_call: TRBV7-2
cdr3_aa: CASSYSPGYNEQFF; cdr3_nt: TGTGCCAGCAGTTACTCGCCAGGTTACAATGAGCAGTTCTTC; clone_size: NA; d_call: NA; j_call: TRBJ2-1; v_call: TRBV6-6
cdr3_aa: CTSSHWRRDTEAFF; cdr3_nt: TGCACCAGCAGCCATTGGAGGCGGGACACTGAAGCTTTCTTT; clone_size: NA; d_call: NA; j_call: TRBJ1-1; v_call: TRBV1
cdr3_aa: CASSMGSGDRETQYF; cdr3_nt: TGTGCCAGTAGTATGGGGTCAGGGGACCGAGAGACCCAGTACTTC; clone_size: NA; d_call: NA; j_call: TRBJ2-5; v_call: TRBV19
cdr3_aa: CASSNTLAGYNEQFF; cdr3_nt: TGTGCCAGCAGCAACACACTAGCTGGGTACAATGAGCAGTTCTTC; clone_size: NA; d_call: NA; j_call: TRBJ2-1; v_call: TRBV6-5
cdr3_aa: CASSFSGRVGNTIYF; cdr3_nt: TGTGCCAGCAGTTTTTCGGGGCGCGTCGGAAACACCATATATTTT; clone_size: NA; d_call: NA; j_call: TRBJ1-3; v_call: TRBV27
cdr3_aa: CASSQEQGADYGYTF; cdr3_nt: TGTGCCAGCAGCCAAGAACAGGGGGCTGACTATGGCTACACCTTC; clone_size: NA; d_call: TRBD1; j_call: TRBJ1-2; v_call: TRBV14
cdr3_aa: CASSLGQGEEKLFF; cdr3_nt: TGTGCCAGCTCACTGGGACAGGGTGAAGAAAAACTGTTTTTT; clone_size: once; d_call: TRBD1; j_call: TRBJ1-4; v_call: TRBV18
cdr3_aa: CASSGGTGEFRRYGYTF; cdr3_nt: TGTGCCAGCAGTGGAGGGACAGGGGAATTTAGGCGCTATGGCTACACCTTC; clone_size: NA; d_call: TRBD1; j_call: TRBJ1-2; v_call: TRBV2
cdr3_aa: CASSQGRVTQYF; cdr3_nt: TGTGCCAGCAGCCAAGGGCGAGTTACGCAGTATTTT; clone_size: NA; d_call: NA; j_call: TRBJ2-3; v_call: TRBV14
cdr3_aa: CASSKGRNYGYTF; cdr3_nt: TGTGCCAGCAGCAAGGGACGGAACTATGGCTACACCTTC; clone_size: NA; d_call: NA; j_call: TRBJ1-2; v_call: TRBV28
cdr3_aa: CSAVGGGPQSSYNEQFF; cdr3_nt: TGCAGCGCCGTCGGGGGGGGCCCCCAAAGCTCCTACAATGAGCAGTTCTTC; clone_size: NA; d_call: TRBD2; j_call: TRBJ2-1; v_call: TRBV29-1
cdr3_aa: CASRFRAPAGGRNEQFF; cdr3_nt: TGTGCCAGCAGGTTTCGCGCCCCAGCGGGAGGGCGCAATGAGCAGTTCTTC; clone_size: NA; d_call: TRBD2; j_call: TRBJ2-1; v_call: TRBV5-5
cdr3_aa: CASSEQGGNEKLFF; cdr3_nt: TGTGCCAGCAGTGAGCAGGGGGGTAATGAAAAACTGTTTTTT; clone_size: NA; d_call: TRBD1; j_call: TRBJ1-4; v_call: TRBV2
cdr3_aa: CASSSGQFLSGANVLTF; cdr3_nt: TGTGCCAGCAGTTCCGGACAGTTCCTCTCTGGGGCCAACGTCCTGACTTTC; clone_size: NA; d_call: NA; j_call: TRBJ2-6; v_call: TRBV27
cdr3_aa: CASSQDSRSYGYTF; cdr3_nt: TGTGCCAGCAGCCAAGATAGTAGATCCTATGGCTACACCTTC; clone_size: NA; d_call: NA; j_call: TRBJ1-2; v_call: TRBV14
cdr3_aa: CATSRDRGNQPQHF; cdr3_nt: TGTGCCACCAGCAGAGATCGAGGCAATCAGCCCCAGCATTTT; clone_size: NA; d_call: NA; j_call: TRBJ1-5; v_call: TRBV15